The 3 T cell receptor beta chains below were found in one sample sequenced in a study of memory CD8 T cells in hepatitis C reinfection. As to time point: pre-reinfection, 55 to 20 weeks before reinfection detection. Sorted cells were sequenced directly ex vivo without any in vitro expansion. Sequenced by immunoSEQ multiplex PCR; TCRdb stores in-frame clones only, minus some. The top ten hold less than 1.2% of the sample, which has approximately 52,000 clones, around 92% seen once. What was sequenced was naive CD8+ T cells sorted from blood. The source is a man younger than 30 with hepatitis C virus infection.

The chain recombines TRBV9 with TRBJ2-7, with 16 bases matching TRBD2. The CDR3 is 16 amino acids. Germline V gene sequence: CDR1 SGDLS, CDR2 YYNGEE. After removal of 3 bases from V and 6 bases from J, the junction contained 6 bases not matched to a gene. The CDR3 is CASSDGTSGGDLEQYF. DNA for the CDR3: TGTGCCAGCAGCGACGGGACTAGCGGGGGGGATCTCGAGCAGTACTTC.

Written as DNA, the CDR3 is TGTGCCAGCAGTTACGAGACAGGGGGAAACGGGGAGCTGTTTTTT. Protein product: CASSYETGGNGELFF. J is TRBJ2-2 and V is TRBV6-5, with TRBD1 identical over 9 bases. CDR1 is MNHEY and CDR2 is SVGAGI in the germline V gene. The trim removed 2 bases at V and 7 bases at J, leaving 5 bases unmatched. This CDR3 spans 15 amino acids.

V is TRBV9 and J is TRBJ1-2; 7 bases are a match to TRBD1. This CDR3 comprises 14 residues. From germline, CDR1 is SGDLS and CDR2 YYNGEE. Trimming took 3 bases from V and 3 from J; bases not matched to a gene: 5. CDR3 region: CASSARDSYYGYTF. The CDR3 DNA follows: TGTGCCAGCAGCGCACGGGACAGCTACTATGGCTACACCTTC.